One sample yielded the 21 T cell receptor beta chains listed below, sequenced in a study of spatial heterogeneity in lung cancer. Time point specified: sample taken at primary tumor resection. Researchers sequenced whole RNA taken from tumor, nontumor lung or frozen PBMC without sorting. TCRdb analysed the 5' RACE reads with MiXCR anew, one entry per CDR3 protein. This table has 4,000 to 4,500 distinct CDR3 sequences, over 8% appearing once. The sequencing here drew on PBMCs, taken at surgery. The receptors derive from a male donor with early-stage non-small cell lung cancer.

This clonotype was counted at least ten times. The chain links TRBV4-1 to TRBJ2-7; TRBD2 matches 8 bases. The CDR3 is 15 amino acids. The germline CDR1 and CDR2 sequences are MGHRA and YSYEKL. The ends lost 6 bases at V and 5 bases at J; junction bases unmatched: 12. CDR3 sequence reads: CASSPRGLGLHEQYF. CDR3 in DNA: TGCGCCAGCAGTCCCCGGGGACTAGGGCTCCACGAGCAGTACTTC.

This clonotype was seen repeatedly, ten times or more. This chain connects TRBV11-2 to TRBJ2-2; 9 bases agree with TRBD2. CDR3 length: 14 amino acids. J gave up 6 bases and V 5 bases, and 4 bases lay outside the gene matches. Germline CDR1 SGHAT, CDR2 FQNNGV. The CDR3 DNA is TGTGCCAGCAGCCTAGCGGGGTCCGCCGGGGAGCTGTTTTTT. Residues: CASSLAGSAGELFF.

The J gene is TRBJ2-1, the V gene TRBV3-1; 11 nucleotides align to TRBD2. From germline, CDR1 is LGHDT and CDR2 YNNKEL (reference sequence). The CDR3 consists of 16 residues. The V gene end was trimmed by 7 bases and the J gene end by 6 bases; junction bases not matched to a gene: 11. Written as DNA, the CDR3 is TGTGCCAGCAAACATGCTAGCGGGGGGAGAGGCAATGAGCAGTTCTTC. Translating it yields CASKHASGGRGNEQFF.

Within the sample, this clonotype is medium-sized. This chain links TRBV13 with TRBJ1-1; perhaps TRBD1 as D (5 bases). The length of the CDR3 is 15 residues. The germline gives CDR1 PRHDT, CDR2 FYEKMQ (reference sequence). V gave up 3 bases and J gave up 0 bases, with 11 bases separating them. CDR3 sequence reads: CASSFLGRMNTEAFF. As DNA, the CDR3 is TGTGCCAGCAGCTTCTTGGGGCGGATGAACACTGAAGCTTTCTTT.

In this sample, this clonotype turned up many times. CDR3 nucleotide sequence: TGCAGTGCTAGAGCTGGGACAGGGGGCTTTGAGCAGTTCTTC. It encodes CSARAGTGGFEQFF. The chain recombines TRBV20-1 with TRBJ2-1, with 12 bases matching TRBD1. Germline CDR1 DFQATT, CDR2 SNEGSKA (reference sequence). The V segment lost 1 base and the J segment 9 bases; nucleotides outside the gene matches: 4. This CDR3 region has 14 residues.

This clonotype was recorded at least ten times. The chain employs TRBV7-6 and TRBJ2-3, with D possibly matching TRBD1 (7 bases). There are 16 residues in the CDR3. The germline V and J ends were trimmed by 3 bases and 7 bases, with 20 bases remaining between them. CDR1 is SGHVS, CDR2 FNYEAQ, per germline. The CDR3 spells CASSFLTGDSQNTQYF. The CDR3 DNA follows: TGTGCCAGCAGCTTTCTAACAGGGGACTCCCAAAATACGCAGTATTTT.

This clonotype was counted at least ten times. The rearrangement links TRBV23-1 to TRBJ2-7; 9 positions agree with TRBD2. TRBV23-1 is annotated as an ORF whose role is uncertain. The V gene end was trimmed by 1 base and the J gene end by 1 base; junction bases not matched to a gene: 14. The CDR3 has 19 amino acids. CDR3: CASSQWKLAGATPSYEQYF. Here the CDR3 DNA reads TGCGCCAGCAGTCAATGGAAATTAGCGGGGGCTACCCCTTCCTACGAGCAGTACTTC.

This clonotype was seen many times. The CDR3 reads CASWTPPGTSNPSWYEQYF. CDR3 DNA: TGCGCCAGTTGGACCCCGCCCGGGACTAGCAACCCAAGTTGGTACGAGCAGTACTTC. This chain links TRBV10-2 with TRBJ2-7, with 9 bases matching TRBD2. Germline V gives CDR1 WSHSY, CDR2 SAAADI. This CDR3 contains 19 residues. V gave up 9 bases and J gave up 4 bases; unmatched junction bases: 25.

V usage is TRBV28 and J usage is TRBJ2-7; TRBD1 might be the D (5 bases). Looked up from germline, CDR1 is MDHEN and CDR2 is SYDVKM. The length of the CDR3 is 14 residues. Trimming pared 4 bases from V and 2 bases from J, leaving 12 bases between. CDR3 loop: CASSSRVPTYEQYF. CDR3 DNA: TGTGCCAGCAGTTCCAGGGTACCAACCTACGAGCAGTACTTC.

In this sample, this clonotype turned up many times. The V gene is TRBV12-3 or TRBV12-4, the J gene TRBJ1-2, with a tentative D call TRBD1 (5 bases). The ends were cut back, 6 bases at V and 3 bases at J, with 14 bases in the middle. The CDR3 extends over 14 amino acids. The CDR3 DNA sequence: TGTGCCAGCAGCCCACAGGTGCTCTACTATGGCTACACCTTC. It yields the protein CASSPQVLYYGYTF.

This clonotype qualifies as large. The gene calls are TRBV10-3 and TRBJ1-6, with a weak D call TRBD1 (5 bases). V was trimmed by 0 bases and J by 7 bases, leaving 10 bases between them. CDR3 size: 15 residues. Per germline, CDR1 ENHRY and CDR2 SYGVKD. The CDR3 loop reads CAISESAGQNSPLHF. In nucleotides, the CDR3 is TGTGCCATCAGTGAGTCGGCAGGGCAGAATTCACCCCTCCACTTT.

This clonotype has a handful of counts. J is TRBJ1-1 and V is TRBV6-6; D unresolved. V lost 5 bases to trimming and J lost 1 base, with 17 bases between them. This CDR3 has 16 amino acids. The germline V gene encodes CDR1 MNHNY and CDR2 SVGAGI (reference sequence). As DNA, the CDR3 is TGTGCCAGCAGTGGTAGTAGTGGACGGACGAACACTGAAGCTTTCTTT. Residues: CASSGSSGRTNTEAFF.

The table lists this clonotype with many counts. CDR3 DNA: TGTGCCAGCAGTCACCAGGAAGGGTCGCAGTATTTT. Protein sequence: CASSHQEGSQYF. V gene TRBV6-6 combines with J gene TRBJ2-3; D gene uncertain. The CDR3 spans 12 residues. The ends were cut back, 5 bases at V and 10 bases at J, with 13 bases in the middle. Germline lookup yields CDR1 MNHNY and CDR2 SVGAGI (reference sequence).

This clonotype was detected many times. The rearrangement uses TRBV7-3 and TRBJ2-6, with D possibly TRBD1 on 5 matching bases. The CDR3 spans 15 residues. The V gene's germline CDR1 is SGHTA and CDR2 FQGTGA. V dropped 5 bases and J dropped 0 bases, with 8 bases sitting between them. The CDR3 loop reads CASSIDSSGANVLTF. For the CDR3, the DNA is TGTGCCAGCAGCATAGACAGCTCTGGGGCCAACGTCCTGACTTTC.

This clonotype was seen a few times. The V gene is TRBV5-1, the J gene TRBJ2-6; D unclear. The CDR3 is 13 residues long. The germline CDR1 and CDR2 sequences are SGHRS and YFSETQ. The germline V and J ends were trimmed by 5 bases and 5 bases, with 8 bases remaining between them. The CDR3: CASSSDRANVLTF. The CDR3 coding sequence is TGCGCCAGCAGTTCCGACAGGGCCAACGTCCTGACTTTC. Supplemented by reference TRBV5-1 and TRBJ2-6, the full variable domain reads KAGVTQTPRYLIKTRGQQVTLSCSPISGHRSVSWYQQTPGQGLQFLFEYFSETQRNKGNFPGRFSGRQFSNSRSEMNVSTLELGDSALYLCASSSDRANVLTFGAGSRLTVL.

In its sample, this clonotype was seen many times. The genes are TRBV27 and TRBJ2-5; no clear D gene. V was pared by 3 bases and J by 2 bases, with 10 bases between. CDR1 is MNHEY, CDR2 SMNVEV, per germline (reference sequence). There are 14 residues in the CDR3. CDR3 sequence (DNA): TGTGCCAGCAGTTTGTCTATTAGGCAAGAGACCCAGTACTTC. Its translation is CASSLSIRQETQYF.

This clonotype was seen a few times. The chain uses TRBV6-4 and TRBJ2-6, with unresolved D. Trimming stripped 4 bases from V and 4 bases from J, with 8 bases between. Germline V gene data show CDR1 as MRHNA and CDR2 as SNTAGT. This CDR3 is built from 14 residues. The CDR3 protein is CASSATLGANVLTF. DNA for the CDR3: TGTGCCAGCAGTGCCACTCTCGGGGCCAACGTCCTGACTTTC.

In this sample, this clonotype turned up many times. The J gene is TRBJ2-3, the V gene TRBV9; maybe TRBD2 (6 bases). Germline V gene data show CDR1 as SGDLS and CDR2 as YYNGEE. Trimming pared 7 bases from V and 2 bases from J, leaving 11 bases between. This CDR3 contains 13 residues. This chain's CDR3 is CASEGLNTDTQYF. The CDR3 region has the DNA TGTGCCAGCGAAGGACTAAACACAGATACGCAGTATTTT.

This clonotype was recorded many times. The genes are TRBV25-1 and TRBJ2-1; TRBD1 might be the D (6 bases). The V gene's germline CDR1 is MGHDK and CDR2 SYGVNS. Between the trimmed V and J ends, which lost 2 bases and 7 bases, there was a span of 12 bases. The CDR3 covers 14 residues. This CDR3 reads CASSEQGWWNEQFF. The CDR3 DNA reads TGTGCCAGCAGTGAACAGGGGTGGTGGAATGAGCAGTTCTTC.

This clonotype was counted at least ten times. The V gene is TRBV9, the J gene TRBJ2-3; D call uncertain. Germline CDR1 reads SGDLS; CDR2 reads YYNGEE. V was cut by 4 bases and J by 3 bases, with 15 bases left in between. This CDR3 is built from 15 residues. Written as DNA, the CDR3 is TGTGCCAGCAGCATCCTCACCGGATTGACAGATACGCAGTATTTT. Translating gives CASSILTGLTDTQYF.

This clonotype was seen at least ten times. The V call is TRBV5-1, the J call TRBJ1-1; 7 nucleotides align to TRBD1. J lost 1 base, V lost 4 bases, and 10 bases had no gene match. The germline V gene has CDR1 SGHRS and CDR2 YFSETQ. The length of the CDR3 is 16 residues. This CDR3 reads CASSPRQGMGNTEAFF. The CDR3 DNA is TGCGCCAGCAGCCCGAGACAGGGTATGGGGAACACTGAAGCTTTCTTT.